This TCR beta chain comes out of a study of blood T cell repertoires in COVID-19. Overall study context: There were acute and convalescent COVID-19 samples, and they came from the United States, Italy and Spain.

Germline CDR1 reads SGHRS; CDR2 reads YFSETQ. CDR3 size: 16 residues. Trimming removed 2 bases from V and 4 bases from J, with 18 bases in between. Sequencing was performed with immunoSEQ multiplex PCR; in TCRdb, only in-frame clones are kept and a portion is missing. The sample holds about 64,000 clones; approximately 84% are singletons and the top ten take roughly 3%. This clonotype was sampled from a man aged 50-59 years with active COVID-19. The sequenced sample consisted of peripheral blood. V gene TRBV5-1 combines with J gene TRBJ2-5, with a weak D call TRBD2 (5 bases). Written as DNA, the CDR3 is TGCGCCAGCAGCTTTGATAGCGAACCCCCGCCAGAGACCCAGTACTTC. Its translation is CASSFDSEPPPETQYF.